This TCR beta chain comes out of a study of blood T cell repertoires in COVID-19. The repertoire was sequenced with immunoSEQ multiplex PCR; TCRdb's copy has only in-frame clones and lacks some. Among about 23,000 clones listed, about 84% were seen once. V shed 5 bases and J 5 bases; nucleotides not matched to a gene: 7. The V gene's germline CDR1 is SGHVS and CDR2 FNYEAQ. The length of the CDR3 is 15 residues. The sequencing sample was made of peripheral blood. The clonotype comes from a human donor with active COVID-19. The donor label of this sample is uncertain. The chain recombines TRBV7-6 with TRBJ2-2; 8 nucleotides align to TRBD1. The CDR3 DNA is TGTGCCAGCAGCAGGATAGACAGGGGTACCGGGGAGCTGTTTTTT. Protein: CASSRIDRGTGELFF.